These 7 T cell receptor beta chains were sequenced from one sample in a study of regulatory T cells in long-lasting Graves disease. Time point noted: newly diagnosed GD, antithyroid drugs for less than 3 months. Generation of the TCR library employed RNA extracted from PBMCs. HTBI primers from iRepertoire and Arm-PCR of CDR3 regions yielded the TCR beta libraries. TCRdb used MiXCR to reprocess the multiplex PCR reads, holding one entry per CDR3 protein. The sample lists around 450,000 distinct CDR3 sequences, about 16% occurring once. The sample was also linked to a second study, of T cells in Graves' hyperthyroidism and ophthalmopathy.

The source was peripheral blood mononuclear cells (PBMCs), collected at new diagnosis, from a patient treated with antithyroid drugs. The receptors derive from a woman between 25 and 40 years old with Graves disease.

The V gene is TRBV7-6, the J gene TRBJ1-6; D perhaps matches TRBD1 (5 bases). Deletions cut 1 base from V and 6 bases from J, with 10 bases between. This CDR3 has 15 amino acids. CDR1 and CDR2 from the germline V gene are SGHVS and FNYEAQ. In nucleotides, the CDR3 is TGTGCCAGCAGCTTAGGCGAGGGGACTAATTCACCCCTCCACTTT. Translating it yields CASSLGEGTNSPLHF.

Many counts were recorded for this clonotype. The rearrangement joins TRBV7-3 to TRBJ1-5, with a tentative D call TRBD1 (6 bases). CDR1 is SGHTA and CDR2 is FQGTGA in the germline V gene. The CDR3 is made up of 21 amino acids. V dropped 1 base and J dropped 5 bases, with 30 bases sitting between them. The CDR3 sequence is CASSLKKQHAPEGEAYQPQHF. For the CDR3, the DNA is TGTGCCAGCAGCTTAAAGAAACAGCACGCCCCAGAGGGGGAGGCTTATCAGCCCCAGCATTTT.

The chain carries TRBV2 and TRBJ2-2, with 8 nucleotides matching TRBD2. With V trimmed by 3 bases and J by 6 bases, 6 bases remained unmatched. The germline CDR1 and CDR2 sequences are SNHLY and FYNNEI. The CDR3 runs to 15 residues. The CDR3 protein is CASSEAQRESGELFF. CDR3 nucleotides: TGTGCCAGCAGTGAGGCTCAGCGGGAGTCCGGGGAGCTGTTTTTT.

V gene TRBV27 combines with J gene TRBJ2-5; D gene unclear. Germline V CDR1 and CDR2: MNHEY, SMNVEV (reference sequence). The V gene lost 3 bases and the J gene lost 1 base, with 15 bases spanning the gap. This CDR3 is 16 amino acids long. The CDR3 bases are TGTGCCAGCAGTTTGGGGTACAGTCTAGGCCAAGAGACCCAGTACTTC. This translates into CASSLGYSLGQETQYF.

This clonotype was recorded at least ten times. Sequence at one end of the junction differs from germline and may be a read error. The gene calls are TRBV5-1 and TRBJ2-2; D is unclear. CDR3 length: 14 residues. Germline loops: CDR1 SGHRS, CDR2 YFSETQ. The CDR3 DNA reads TGTGCCAGCAGCTTAGGGTCGAACACCGGGGAGCTGTTTTTT. Encoded protein: CASSLGSNTGELFF.

In this sample, this clonotype turned up a few times. V and J are TRBV6-1 and TRBJ2-1, with D maybe TRBD1 (6 bases). The CDR3 length is 15 residues. Between the trimmed V and J ends, which lost 5 bases and 4 bases, there was a span of 15 bases. Germline loops: CDR1 MNHNS, CDR2 SASEGT. The CDR3 here is CASSPHRGQYNEQFF. CDR3 nucleotides: TGTGCCAGCAGTCCCCATCGTGGACAGTACAATGAGCAGTTCTTC.

This clonotype was recorded at least ten times. The chain joins TRBV29-1 to TRBJ2-2, with 8 bases fitting TRBD2. With V trimmed by 4 bases and J by 0 bases, 13 bases remained unmatched. Germline V gives CDR1 SQVTM, CDR2 ANQGSEA. CDR3 length: 18 residues. The CDR3 here is CSVGEVSGRIPNTGELFF. DNA of the CDR3: TGCAGCGTTGGAGAGGTCAGCGGGAGAATTCCGAACACCGGGGAGCTGTTTTTT.